This TCR beta chain is drawn from a study of shared clonotypes between healthy human individuals. Study findings and constraints: Only blood samples were collected, and tissue repertoires likely differ. Among several donors, about 5% of naive CD4 clonotypes were found in common. Sorted-subset sequencing, rarefaction showed, was incomplete despite large depth.

CDR3 size: 16 residues. Germline CDR1 is MDHEN and CDR2 is SYDVKM. V lost 8 bases, J lost 3 bases, and 11 bases stayed unmatched. There were only Caucasian adults among the donors, and all lived in Nashville, Tennessee. Sequencing used immunoSEQ multiplex PCR; TCRdb keeps in-frame clones, though not all of them. The data show about 2.3 million clones, around 93% seen once. As to this clone: The antigen is undetermined.

The sequence was collected from a young man in good health. Some clones in this sample may be carry-over from other donors' samples. Sequenced: naive CD4+ T cells from PBMCs. As for subset: CD45RA+ positively selected. The genes are TRBV28 and TRBJ2-2; 8 nucleotides match TRBD2. CDR3 residues: CASGPGSGDDTGELFF. In nucleotides, the CDR3 is TGTGCCAGCGGGCCGGGTAGCGGGGACGACACCGGGGAGCTGTTTTTT.